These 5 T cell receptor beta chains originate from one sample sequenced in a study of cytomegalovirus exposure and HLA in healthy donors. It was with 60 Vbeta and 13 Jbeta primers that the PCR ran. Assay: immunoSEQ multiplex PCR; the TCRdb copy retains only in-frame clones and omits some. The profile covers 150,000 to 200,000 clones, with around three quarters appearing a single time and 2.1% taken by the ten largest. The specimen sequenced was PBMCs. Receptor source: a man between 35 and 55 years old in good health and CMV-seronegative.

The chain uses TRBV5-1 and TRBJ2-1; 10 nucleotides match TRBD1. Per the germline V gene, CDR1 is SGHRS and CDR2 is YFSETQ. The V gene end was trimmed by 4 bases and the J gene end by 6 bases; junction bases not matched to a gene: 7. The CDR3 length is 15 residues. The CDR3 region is CASSVGTGELNEQFF. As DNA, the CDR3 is TGCGCCAGCAGCGTCGGGACAGGGGAACTCAATGAGCAGTTCTTC.

The CDR3 here is CASSLESPGGSYEQYF. The CDR3, as DNA: TGCGCCAGCAGCTTGGAATCGCCAGGGGGCTCCTACGAGCAGTACTTC. The chain employs TRBV5-1 and TRBJ2-7; 7 bases map to TRBD1. The CDR3 length is 16 residues. V was clipped by 0 bases and J by 0 bases; unmatched bases: 6. Germline assignment: CDR1 SGHRS and CDR2 YFSETQ.

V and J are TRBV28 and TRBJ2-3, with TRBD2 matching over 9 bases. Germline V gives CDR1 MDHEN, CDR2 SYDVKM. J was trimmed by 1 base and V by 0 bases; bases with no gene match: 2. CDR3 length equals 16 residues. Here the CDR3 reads CASSLWASGGTDTQYF. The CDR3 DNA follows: TGTGCCAGCAGTTTATGGGCTAGCGGGGGCACAGATACGCAGTATTTT. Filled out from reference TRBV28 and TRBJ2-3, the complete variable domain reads DVKVTQSSRYLVKRTGEKVFLECVQDMDHENMFWYRQDPGLGLRLIYFSYDVKMKEKGDIPEGYSVSREKKERFSLILESASTNQTSMYLCASSLWASGGTDTQYFGPGTRLTVL.

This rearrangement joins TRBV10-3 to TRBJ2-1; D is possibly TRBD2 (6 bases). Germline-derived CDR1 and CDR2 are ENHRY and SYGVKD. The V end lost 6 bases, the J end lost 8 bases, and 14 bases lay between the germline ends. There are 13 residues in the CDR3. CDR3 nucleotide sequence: TGTGCCATCAGCTCATTAAGGGAGGATGAGCAGTTCTTC. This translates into CAISSLREDEQFF.

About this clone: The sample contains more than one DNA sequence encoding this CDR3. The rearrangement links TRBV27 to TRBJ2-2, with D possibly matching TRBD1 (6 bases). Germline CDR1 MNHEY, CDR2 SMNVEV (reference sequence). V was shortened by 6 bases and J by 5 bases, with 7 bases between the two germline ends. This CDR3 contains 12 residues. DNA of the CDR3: TGTGCCAGCAGCAGGGGAACCGGGGAGCTGTTTTTT. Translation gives CASSRGTGELFF.